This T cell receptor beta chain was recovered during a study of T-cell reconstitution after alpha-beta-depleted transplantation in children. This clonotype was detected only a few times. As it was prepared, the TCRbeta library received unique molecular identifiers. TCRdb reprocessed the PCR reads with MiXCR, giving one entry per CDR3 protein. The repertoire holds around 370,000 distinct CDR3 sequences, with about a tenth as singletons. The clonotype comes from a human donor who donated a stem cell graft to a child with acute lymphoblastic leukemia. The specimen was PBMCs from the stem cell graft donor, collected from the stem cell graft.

CDR3 coding DNA: TGTGCCAGCAGCTACAACAGGGGGCTCGGGGCCAACGTCCTGACTTTC. Amino acids: CASSYNRGLGANVLTF. This chain joins TRBV7-9 and TRBJ2-6; 9 bases are a match to TRBD1. The J segment lost 4 bases and the V segment lost 4 bases, leaving 5 bases of the junction unmatched. The CDR3 has 16 residues. CDR1 and CDR2 from the germline V gene are SEHNR and FQNEAQ (reference sequence).